Listed here are 27 T cell receptor beta chains from one sample, sequenced in a study of blood T cell repertoires in COVID-19. Sequenced by immunoSEQ multiplex PCR; TCRdb stores in-frame clones only, minus some. The table records around 260,000 clones, around 88% of them present only once. Material: peripheral blood. The receptor source for this set is a man aged 25 to 45 with active or convalescent COVID-19.

Note on this clone: One end of the junction is discordant with germline, which a read error may explain. CDR3 sequence reads: CASSADRGQGAVF. For the CDR3, the DNA is TGTGCCAGCAGCGCTGACAGGGGGCAGGGAGCTGTTTTT. This chain joins TRBV9 and TRBJ2-2, with 10 bases identical to TRBD1. Germline CDR1 and CDR2: SGDLS and YYNGEE. The CDR3 extends over 13 amino acids.

The J gene is TRBJ2-1, the V gene TRBV24-1; weak D call: TRBD2 (5 bases). Trimming stripped 3 bases from V and 8 bases from J, with 10 bases between. Looked up from germline, CDR1 is KGHDR and CDR2 is SFDVKD. The CDR3 extends over 13 amino acids. The CDR3 loop is CATSDPREHEQFF. The CDR3 bases are TGTGCCACCAGTGATCCGAGGGAGCATGAGCAGTTCTTC.

J is TRBJ2-5 and V is TRBV5-4, with TRBD2 identical over 8 bases. This CDR3 comprises 16 residues. Germline loops: CDR1 SGHNT, CDR2 YYREEE (reference sequence). The J segment lost 5 bases and the V segment lost 5 bases, leaving 14 bases of the junction unmatched. The CDR3 spells CASSAGGARSRETQYF. DNA for the CDR3: TGTGCCAGCAGTGCCGGGGGGGCAAGGTCCAGGGAGACCCAGTACTTC. Full variable domain (remainder filled in from reference TRBV5-4 and TRBJ2-5): ETGVTQSPTHLIKTRGQQVTLRCSSQSGHNTVSWYQQALGQGPQFIFQYYREEENGRGNFPPRFSGLQFPNYSSELNVNALELDDSALYLCASSAGGARSRETQYFGPGTRLLVL.

This chain links TRBV29-1 with TRBJ2-3, with 9 bases matching TRBD2. The V gene's germline CDR1 is SQVTM and CDR2 ANQGSEA. V shed 8 bases, J shed 5 bases, and the junction held 5 bases outside the gene matches. CDR3 length: 12 amino acids. CDR3 DNA: TGCAGCTCCGGACTAGCGTTAGATACGCAGTATTTT. It specifies CSSGLALDTQYF.

This chain connects TRBV10-3 to TRBJ1-5; unclear D gene. V gave up 0 bases and J gave up 5 bases, with 8 bases separating them. This CDR3 is built from 14 residues. Germline CDR1 is ENHRY and CDR2 is SYGVKD. CDR3 in DNA: TGTGCCATCAGTGAGTCCACTGACTATCAGCCCCAGCATTTT. It yields the protein CAISESTDYQPQHF.

This clone has only one observation. The chain employs TRBV9 and TRBJ1-4; no clear D. Germline assignment: CDR1 SGDLS and CDR2 YYNGEE. The length of the CDR3 is 13 residues. Trimming cost V 0 bases and J 5 bases, with 5 bases left between them. The CDR3 loop reads CASSVDTNEKLFF. CDR3 DNA sequence: TGTGCCAGCAGCGTAGACACGAATGAAAAACTGTTTTTT.

The chain couples TRBV30 to TRBJ1-1, with a possible D match to TRBD1 (5 bases). Per the germline V gene, CDR1 is GTSNPN and CDR2 is SVGIG (reference sequence). Trimming removed 3 bases at V and 4 bases at J, with 12 bases between. The CDR3 consists of 13 residues. In DNA, the CDR3 is TGTGCCTGGAGGGGGGACTCGGGCACTGAAGCTTTCTTT. Amino acids: CAWRGDSGTEAFF. Full variable domain (missing parts from reference TRBV30 and TRBJ1-1): SQTIHQWPATLVQPVGSPLSLECTVEGTSNPNLYWYRQAAGRGLQLLFYSVGIGQISSEVPQNLSASRPQDRQFILSSKKLLLSDSGFYLCAWRGDSGTEAFFGQGTRLTVV.

This clone came up a few times. The chain couples TRBV11-2 to TRBJ2-1; perhaps TRBD1 as D (5 bases). Between the trimmed V and J ends, which lost 6 bases and 2 bases, there was a span of 14 bases. The CDR3 length is 15 residues. Looked up from germline, CDR1 is SGHAT and CDR2 is FQNNGV. CDR3 sequence (DNA): TGTGCCAGCAGTCCCGGCCTAGGGGCCTACAATGAGCAGTTCTTC. It is translated as CASSPGLGAYNEQFF.

The rearrangement links TRBV18 to TRBJ1-3; D unclear. The CDR3 has 16 amino acids. V was pared by 3 bases and J by 0 bases, with 12 bases between. From germline, CDR1 is KGHSH and CDR2 LQKENI. CDR3 bases: TGTGCCAGCTCACCGCGCGGATTTCGCTCTGGAAACACCATATATTTT. This sequence encodes CASSPRGFRSGNTIYF.

The rearrangement uses TRBV7-8 and TRBJ1-3; D is uncertain. Germline CDR1 reads SGHVS; CDR2 reads FQNEAQ. The CDR3 is 19 residues long. Trimming took 5 bases from V and 3 from J, leaving 26 bases between them. Here the CDR3 reads CASSHLTFDGERFGNTIYF. In DNA form, the CDR3 reads TGTGCCAGCAGCCACTTAACGTTTGACGGGGAGAGGTTTGGAAACACCATATATTTT.

V is TRBV5-1 and J is TRBJ1-1, with 9 bases that match TRBD1. Germline V CDR1 and CDR2: SGHRS, YFSETQ. With 0 bases clipped from V and 3 bases from J, the junction kept 9 bases outside the gene matches. This CDR3 comprises 17 residues. The CDR3 nucleotides read TGCGCCAGCAGCTTGGCTGGGACAGGGATATCTCACACTGAAGCTTTCTTT. Residues: CASSLAGTGISHTEAFF. Full variable domain (outside the CDR3, taken from reference TRBV5-1 and TRBJ1-1): KAGVTQTPRYLIKTRGQQVTLSCSPISGHRSVSWYQQTPGQGLQFLFEYFSETQRNKGNFPGRFSGRQFSNSRSEMNVSTLELGDSALYLCASSLAGTGISHTEAFFGQGTRLTVV.

This clone was counted a single time. The genes are TRBV2 and TRBJ2-3, with no clear D. Trimming took off 7 bases at V and 1 base at J, with 21 bases between the two ends. The V gene's germline CDR1 is SNHLY and CDR2 FYNNEI. This CDR3 comprises 17 residues. CDR3 protein: CASTIGWSTWGTDTQYF. CDR3 nucleotide sequence: TGTGCCAGCACCATTGGTTGGAGTACCTGGGGCACAGATACGCAGTATTTT.

This clone was detected a few times. The same CDR3 is also encoded by other DNA sequences in this sample. The chain uses TRBV2 and TRBJ2-1; 9 bases align to TRBD1. Losses at the gene ends were 5 bases for V and 3 bases for J; bases not matched to a gene: 5. This CDR3 has 15 amino acids. Germline V gene data show CDR1 as SNHLY and CDR2 as FYNNEI. CDR3 protein: CASSPGQGVYNEQFF. Written as DNA, the CDR3 is TGTGCCAGCAGTCCGGGACAGGGAGTCTACAATGAGCAGTTCTTC.

V usage is TRBV9 and J usage is TRBJ1-4; D perhaps matches TRBD1 (5 bases). The CDR3 has 15 amino acids. Trimming stripped 0 bases from V and 8 bases from J, with 14 bases between. Germline-derived CDR1 and CDR2 are SGDLS and YYNGEE. For the CDR3, the DNA is TGTGCCAGCAGCGTAGTGGGCCAGGCAGGGGAAAAACTGTTTTTT. Residues: CASSVVGQAGEKLFF.

This chain connects TRBV19 to TRBJ2-5, with 8 nucleotides matching TRBD1. This CDR3 has 15 residues. Germline trimming cut 5 bases from V and 5 bases from J; bases unmatched to any gene: 10. The germline CDR1 and CDR2 sequences are LNHDA and SQIVND (reference sequence). CDR3 residues: CASSPGTGWGETQYF. The CDR3 region has the DNA TGTGCCAGTAGTCCAGGGACAGGCTGGGGGGAGACCCAGTACTTC.

The J gene is TRBJ2-2, the V gene TRBV12-3 or TRBV12-4, with TRBD1 identical over 7 bases. This CDR3 has 13 amino acids. With 11 bases clipped from V and 7 bases from J, the junction kept 10 bases outside the gene matches. Here the CDR3 DNA reads TGTGCCTCCCAAGGGGGCCGGGGCGGGGAGCTGTTTTTT. Residues: CASQGGRGGELFF.

In this sample, this clone turned up once. The V call is TRBV10-3, the J call TRBJ2-1, with 7 positions matching TRBD2. The junction had 6 bases not matched to a gene; V was cut back by 2 bases and J by 5 bases. CDR1 ENHRY and CDR2 SYGVKD come from the germline V gene. The CDR3 is 15 amino acids. Here the CDR3 reads CAISEGASGNNEQFF. The CDR3 DNA sequence: TGTGCCATCAGTGAGGGGGCTAGCGGCAACAATGAGCAGTTCTTC.

J is TRBJ2-1 and V is TRBV19; D not resolved. V lost 5 bases and J 9 bases, leaving 14 bases between the germline ends. The CDR3 is 13 amino acids. Germline-derived CDR1 and CDR2 are LNHDA and SQIVND (reference sequence). CDR3 DNA sequence: TGTGCCAGTAGTTTTGGGCAATTCAGTGAGCAGTTCTTC. It is translated as CASSFGQFSEQFF.

The CDR3 sequence: CASSSLAGGPYEQYF. In DNA, the CDR3 is TGCGCCAGCAGCTCCCTAGCGGGGGGACCCTACGAGCAGTACTTC. The genes are TRBV5-1 and TRBJ2-7; 11 nucleotides align to TRBD2. Germline assignment: CDR1 SGHRS and CDR2 YFSETQ. Germline trimming cut 3 bases from V and 2 bases from J; bases unmatched to any gene: 4. The CDR3 is 15 residues long.

V and J are TRBV30 and TRBJ1-1; D might be TRBD1 (5 bases). The germline V gene has CDR1 GTSNPN and CDR2 SVGIG (reference sequence). This CDR3 is 11 amino acids long. Trimming removed 8 bases from V and 6 bases from J, with 13 bases in between. This CDR3 is CALSRGSEAFF. CDR3 DNA sequence: TGTGCCCTCTCTAGGGGTTCTGAAGCTTTCTTT.

The chain combines TRBV5-1 with TRBJ2-7; TRBD1 is a possible D gene (6 bases). V dropped 2 bases and J dropped 1 base, with 10 bases sitting between them. The CDR3 has 14 residues. Germline values: CDR1 SGHRS, CDR2 YFSETQ. DNA of the CDR3: TGCGCCAGCAGCTTAGGGACACCATCCTACGAGCAGTACTTC. This gives the protein CASSLGTPSYEQYF.

This chain uses TRBV20-1 with TRBJ2-3; no clear D gene. V was shortened by 7 bases and J by 6 bases, with 11 bases between the two germline ends. Germline CDR1 is DFQATT and CDR2 is SNEGSKA (reference sequence). This CDR3 spans 11 amino acids. The CDR3, as DNA: TGCAGTGGGAGACTTGGGGATACGCAGTATTTT. Protein: CSGRLGDTQYF.

The chain uses TRBV2 and TRBJ2-5, with a possible D match to TRBD2 (6 bases). Per germline, CDR1 SNHLY and CDR2 FYNNEI. The CDR3 has 16 residues. The V end was cut by 4 bases, the J end by 4 bases, with 19 bases between. The CDR3 sequence: CASSGGAGSVGETQYF. CDR3 DNA: TGTGCCAGCAGTGGAGGAGCGGGTAGCGTAGGAGAGACCCAGTACTTC.

The genes are TRBV6-5 and TRBJ1-1, with TRBD1 matching over 7 bases. Germline CDR1 is MNHEY and CDR2 is SVGAGI. The CDR3 covers 14 residues. V shed 6 bases, J shed 0 bases, and the junction held 4 bases outside the gene matches. CDR3 coding DNA: TGTGCCAGCAGGTCGGGACAGATGAACACTGAAGCTTTCTTT. Its protein product is CASRSGQMNTEAFF.

This clone is a singleton in its sample. The V call is TRBV7-3, the J call TRBJ2-3; 8 bases are shared with TRBD2. Germline V gene data show CDR1 as SGHTA and CDR2 as FQGTGA. Trimming at V came to 2 bases and at J to 0 bases, leaving 10 bases not matched to a gene. The CDR3 sequence is 18 residues long. CDR3 loop: CASSLGKLAEASTDTQYF. As DNA, the CDR3 is TGTGCCAGCAGCTTAGGCAAACTAGCGGAGGCTAGCACAGATACGCAGTATTTT. The variable domain in full, with the rest retrieved from reference TRBV7-3 and TRBJ2-3, is GAGVSQTPSNKVTEKGKYVELRCDPISGHTALYWYRQSLGQGPEFLIYFQGTGAADDSGLPNDRFFAVRPEGSVSTLKIQRTERGDSAVYLCASSLGKLAEASTDTQYFGPGTRLTVL.

The chain recombines TRBV7-2 with TRBJ2-5; unclear D gene. Between the trimmed V and J ends, which lost 5 bases and 2 bases, there was a span of 6 bases. The CDR3 loop spans 12 amino acids. The germline V gene encodes CDR1 SGHTA and CDR2 FQGNSA. CDR3 nucleotides: TGTGCCAGCAGCCCCCAACAAGAGACCCAGTACTTC. Translation: CASSPQQETQYF.

The rearrangement joins TRBV7-8 to TRBJ2-1; D ambiguous. V was trimmed by 2 bases and J by 0 bases, leaving 11 bases between them. The CDR3 totals 16 residues. Per the germline V gene, CDR1 is SGHVS and CDR2 is FQNEAQ. Here the CDR3 reads CASSLNTESSYNEQFF. DNA for the CDR3: TGTGCCAGCAGCTTAAACACCGAAAGCTCCTACAATGAGCAGTTCTTC.